The source of this TCR beta chain is a study of T cell changes during pregnancy in multiple sclerosis. Data came from immunoSEQ multiplex PCR; TCRdb stores just in-frame clones and leaves some out. The data show more than 70,000 clones, 91% seen once. Of note for this clone: This specimen includes other DNA sequences encoding the same CDR3.

Here the sequenced sample was peripheral blood, taken after pregnancy. This sequence originates from a female donor in good health, enrolled as a control in a pregnancy study.

This CDR3 is CASSVSGGAQETQYF. CDR3 sequence (DNA): TGTGCCAGCAGCGTCAGCGGGGGGGCTCAAGAGACCCAGTACTTC. This chain uses TRBV9 with TRBJ2-5; TRBD2 agrees at 10 bases. CDR1 is SGDLS, CDR2 YYNGEE, per germline. The CDR3 covers 15 residues. V shed 2 bases and J 2 bases; nucleotides not matched to a gene: 3.